These T cell receptor beta chains were read from a single sample in a study of T cell clonotyping in hematopoietic cell transplantation. Measured with immunoSEQ multiplex PCR; TCRdb has only the in-frame clones, and not every one. This table has approximately 20,000 clones, 86% appearing once. The sequenced sample was peripheral blood mononuclear cells, obtained before stem cell transplant. Receptors were obtained from a man aged 45-65 years with acute myeloid leukemia. Some clones in this sample may be carry-over from other donors' samples. Both conserved end residues are part of each CDR3. The D gene is left open where the match is weak. Clone size is stated in some rows and not others, as once, few, many or a class when expanded.

v_call	d_call	clone_size	j_call	cdr3_nt	cdr3_aa
TRBV7-8	NA	NA	TRBJ1-1	TGTGCCAGCAGCTTTCGGGGCACAAGAGGTACTGAAGCTTTCTTT	CASSFRGTRGTEAFF
TRBV29-1	NA	NA	TRBJ1-2	TGCAGCGTTGAAGACACTCGAACAGGGCCTGCCTATGGCTACACCTTC	CSVEDTRTGPAYGYTF
TRBV7-8	NA	NA	TRBJ2-3	TGTGCCACCGCCGCGAGTGGGACAGATACGCAGTATTTT	CATAASGTDTQYF
TRBV4-1	TRBD1	NA	TRBJ1-1	TGCGCCAGCAGCCTTGGGGGGGGGACAGGCTACACTGAAGCTTTCTTT	CASSLGGGTGYTEAFF
TRBV5-8	NA	NA	TRBJ2-3	TGTGCCAGCAGCTTAGGAACTAACGTAAGGGGCGCAGATACGCAGTATTTT	CASSLGTNVRGADTQYF
TRBV27	NA	NA	TRBJ1-2	TGTGCCAGCAGATACAGGGACCGGGATGGCTACACCTTC	CASRYRDRDGYTF
TRBV7-9	TRBD1	NA	TRBJ2-7	TGTGCCAGCAGCTTGGGACAGGAATCCTACGAGCAGTACTTC	CASSLGQESYEQYF
TRBV28	NA	NA	TRBJ1-2	TGTGCCAGCAGTCCAGGACCGAAAAACTATGGCTACACCTTC	CASSPGPKNYGYTF
TRBV2	TRBD1	NA	TRBJ1-6	TGTGCCAGCAGTGAAGCGGAGCCATTCACCGGGACAGTTAATTCACCCCTCCACTTT	CASSEAEPFTGTVNSPLHF
TRBV27	NA	NA	TRBJ2-3	TGTGCCAGCAGTTTGGGTCTGCGGGTTCTCGCAGATACGCAGTATTTT	CASSLGLRVLADTQYF
TRBV27	NA	NA	TRBJ2-3	TGTGCCAGCAGTTTCCGGACCCCAGACGGTACGCAGTATTTT	CASSFRTPDGTQYF
TRBV5-1	TRBD2	NA	TRBJ2-7	TGCGCCAGCAGCTGGGCGCAGGAGAGGGGAGGGTCCTACGAGCAGTACTTC	CASSWAQERGGSYEQYF
TRBV5-5	NA	NA	TRBJ2-7	TGTGCCAGCAGCTTGGCCCCCCGACAGGAATACTACGAGCAGTACTTC	CASSLAPRQEYYEQYF
TRBV7-2	NA	NA	TRBJ2-7	TGTGCCAGCAGCTTTATGTCGGGGAGGACCTACGAGCAGTACTTC	CASSFMSGRTYEQYF
TRBV7-2	NA	NA	TRBJ2-7	TGTGCCAGCAGCCCCTCCGGGACCCAGACGTACGAGCAGTACTTC	CASSPSGTQTYEQYF
TRBV19	NA	NA	TRBJ2-7	TGTGCCAGTAGTTTAACAGTAGTCTACGAGCAGTACTTC	CASSLTVVYEQYF
TRBV11-2	NA	NA	TRBJ1-1	TGTGCCAGCAGCTTGACCGCGAACACTGAAGCTTTCTTT	CASSLTANTEAFF
TRBV6-6	NA	NA	TRBJ1-4	TGTGCCAGCAGTTACCGGAGCCGGGAAAATGAAAAACTGTTTTTT	CASSYRSRENEKLFF
TRBV27	NA	NA	TRBJ2-7	TGTGCCAGCAGTTTATCTGGCAGTCCCTACGAGCAGTACTTC	CASSLSGSPYEQYF
TRBV10-3	NA	NA	TRBJ1-1	TGTGCCGTCCGTCGGGTGGTGGAGAACACTGAAGCTTTCTTT	CAVRRVVENTEAFF
TRBV6-1	NA	NA	TRBJ1-5	TGTGCCAGCAGCCTCGGGACCGTAAGCAATCAGCCCCAGCATTTT	CASSLGTVSNQPQHF
TRBV19	NA	NA	TRBJ1-5	TGTGCCAGTAGTATGCGGACCTATAGCAATCAGCCCCAGCATTTT	CASSMRTYSNQPQHF
TRBV5-1	NA	NA	TRBJ1-2	TGCGCCAGCAGCTCGACGGTAGAGGTCTATGGCTACACCTTC	CASSSTVEVYGYTF
TRBV10-2	NA	once	TRBJ1-5	TGCGCCAGCAGTGAGTGGCAGGTAGACAATCAGCCCCAGCATTTT	CASSEWQVDNQPQHF
TRBV10-2	TRBD1	NA	TRBJ2-7	TGCGCCAGCATGCCGGGACAGGGCCTCTACGAGCAGTACTTC	CASMPGQGLYEQYF
TRBV7-6	NA	NA	TRBJ1-1	TGTGCCAGCAGCCGAACTTCGGGAGGTGGGGACACTGAAGCTTTCTTT	CASSRTSGGGDTEAFF
TRBV11-2	NA	NA	TRBJ1-1	TGTGCCAGCAGTTGGACCGAGGCGAACACTGAAGCTTTCTTT	CASSWTEANTEAFF
TRBV5-6	TRBD1	NA	TRBJ1-5	TGTGCCAGCAGCTTTTTCCAGGGGGCTAGCAATCAGCCCCAGCATTTT	CASSFFQGASNQPQHF
TRBV11-2	NA	NA	TRBJ1-2	TGTGCCAGCAGCTTAAAAGGTTACAGACAAATCCACTATGGCTACACCTTC	CASSLKGYRQIHYGYTF
TRBV29-1	TRBD1	NA	TRBJ1-1	TGCAGCGTTGGACAGGGTGGGAACACTGAAGCTTTCTTT	CSVGQGGNTEAFF
TRBV7-2	NA	NA	TRBJ1-1	TGTGCCAGCAGCTCTTGGGGGTCCATGAACACTGAAGCTTTCTTT	CASSSWGSMNTEAFF
TRBV30	NA	NA	TRBJ2-1	TGTGCCTGGACTCCGGGCGAGGAGCAGTTCTTC	CAWTPGEEQFF
TRBV28	NA	NA	TRBJ2-7	TGTGCCAGCAGTTGGGGGGCGGGGGCGGAAGAGCAGTACTTC	CASSWGAGAEEQYF
TRBV14	NA	NA	TRBJ1-1	TGTGCCAGCAGCCCCGGGGATCGGCGTGGTCGCGGAGCTTTCTTT	CASSPGDRRGRGAFF
TRBV7-9	NA	once	TRBJ1-1	TGTGCCAGCAGCTTAGCCGTTGCAGAGGCTTTCTTT	CASSLAVAEAFF
TRBV5-1	TRBD1	NA	TRBJ1-3	TGCGCCAGCAGCACAATACCGGACAGGATTGGAAACACCATATATTTT	CASSTIPDRIGNTIYF
TRBV7-2	NA	few	TRBJ1-2	TGTGCCAGCAGCTCCCCCCCCGAGCGGCCCATCTTC	CASSSPPERPIF
TRBV28	NA	NA	TRBJ2-2	TGTGCCAGCAGTTCCCCTCGGGCAGGACAGACGAACACCGGGGAGCTGTTTTTT	CASSSPRAGQTNTGELFF
TRBV6-5	NA	NA	TRBJ2-7	TGTGCCAGCAGTGAAGCTGGGATCTACGAGCAGTACTTC	CASSEAGIYEQYF
TRBV7-8	NA	NA	TRBJ2-7	TGTGCCAGCAGCTTAGAGGGGGGTAGGAACTACGAGCAGTACTTC	CASSLEGGRNYEQYF
TRBV5-8	NA	NA	TRBJ1-1	TGTGCCAGCAGTAGAGAAGCTTTCTTT	CASSREAFF
TRBV2	TRBD1	NA	TRBJ2-2	TGTGCCAGCAGTCCGAGACAGGGCACGGACACCGGGGAGCTGTTTTTT	CASSPRQGTDTGELFF
TRBV27	NA	NA	TRBJ1-3	TGTGCCAGCAGTTTTGGAAACACCATATATTTT	CASSFGNTIYF
TRBV27	NA	NA	TRBJ2-7	TGTGCCAGCAGTTTAAGGGGAGCCTACGAGCAGTACTTC	CASSLRGAYEQYF
TRBV27	NA	NA	TRBJ2-1	TGTGCCAGCAGGCCCTTATGGGGAGATGAGCAGTTCTTC	CASRPLWGDEQFF